A selection of T cell receptor beta chains follows, all from one sample in a study of blood T cell repertoires in COVID-19. Some clones are missing from TCRdb's copy, which holds only in-frame ones; the method was immunoSEQ multiplex PCR. This table has about 240,000 clones, about 93% appearing once. Sequenced material: peripheral blood. Source of these receptors: a man aged 30 to 39 with COVID-19, enrolled during active disease. Each CDR3 is given with its conserved first and last residue. A D gene is named only where the DNA matches it firmly.

TRBV6-5	TRBJ1-2	.	CASSRGYGYTF
TRBV3-1/TRBV3-2	TRBJ2-5	TRBD2	CASSEGTSGGAWETQYF
TRBV5-1	TRBJ2-2	.	CASSLEGREELFF
TRBV6-1	TRBJ2-7	TRBD2	CASSEALLGSSGTYEQYF
TRBV19	TRBJ1-1	.	CASSGRGRTEAFF
TRBV9	TRBJ2-1	.	CASSVVGSSYNEQFF
TRBV11-2	TRBJ1-2	.	CASSSRPTDGYTF
TRBV5-4	TRBJ1-6	.	CASSLRAGSNSPLHF
TRBV3-1/TRBV3-2	TRBJ2-2	TRBD2	CASSAGLAGGSNTGELFF
TRBV9	TRBJ1-4	.	CASTDDTSTNEKLFF
TRBV9	TRBJ1-5	.	CASSQGSGNQPQHF
TRBV14	TRBJ1-5	.	CASSQVGGQPQHF
TRBV7-9	TRBJ1-2	.	CASRQDGNYGYTF
TRBV30	TRBJ1-1	.	CAWTGEMNTEAFF
TRBV19	TRBJ2-5	.	CASSIIGGRETQYF
TRBV2	TRBJ2-7	.	CASSAIYEQYF
TRBV11-1	TRBJ1-1	TRBD1	CASSFGQGVLNTEAFF
TRBV15	TRBJ1-3	.	CATSRNLDSSGNTIYF
TRBV6-4	TRBJ1-1	TRBD1	CASRRTGAQTTEAFF
TRBV5-1	TRBJ1-5	.	CASSLSGRGNQPQHF
TRBV5-1	TRBJ1-1	.	CASSSTGEMNTEAFF
TRBV7-3	TRBJ2-7	.	CASSLGPGSYEQYF
TRBV23-1	TRBJ2-2	TRBD1	CASMGQGSAGELFF
TRBV10-3	TRBJ2-3	TRBD2	CAIRPNAGTSGADTQYF
TRBV7-6	TRBJ2-5	TRBD2	CASSLGGLAGAETQYF
TRBV19	TRBJ2-3	TRBD1	CASSTRVTGGTDTQYF
TRBV9	TRBJ1-2	.	CASSVALGADGYTF
TRBV19	TRBJ2-2	TRBD1	CASSIAGGYTGELFF
TRBV2	TRBJ2-7	.	CASSENRTPSYEQYF
TRBV2	TRBJ1-5	.	CASSNRSNQPQHF
TRBV7-9	TRBJ1-3	.	CASSLGQGLSGNTIYF
TRBV11-3	TRBJ1-1	.	CASSLIPGWGMNTEAFF
TRBV4-1	TRBJ2-7	.	CASSQGTEQYF
TRBV4-1	TRBJ1-6	TRBD1	CASSPGTELYSPLHF
TRBV5-4	TRBJ2-1	TRBD2	CASSLGLAGGNEQFF
TRBV11-3	TRBJ2-1	TRBD2	CASSPHLAGGDNEQFF
TRBV2	TRBJ1-4	.	CASSDQGRFEKLFF
TRBV19	TRBJ1-2	.	CASSFWGDGYTF
TRBV5-4	TRBJ1-6	TRBD1	CASSLVKGTGYNSPLHF
TRBV4-1	TRBJ2-5	TRBD2	CASSPSGAETQYF
TRBV11-3	TRBJ2-5	.	CASSLASRSGETQYF
TRBV24-1	TRBJ2-1	.	CATSDSTGTFSSYNEQFF
TRBV19	TRBJ2-7	TRBD1	CASSIVGGASYEQYF
TRBV9	TRBJ1-1	.	CASSGTANTEAFF
TRBV28	TRBJ1-5	TRBD1	CASSLQGSTQPQHF
TRBV7-9	TRBJ1-5	TRBD1	CASSSGQGNQPQHF
TRBV10-1	TRBJ2-2	.	CASSESGAGELFF
TRBV7-3	TRBJ2-2	TRBD2	CASSPIAGGTGELFF
TRBV12-3/TRBV12-4	TRBJ1-4	.	CASSLGLSGLFF
TRBV9	TRBJ2-7	TRBD1	CASSVSGTGVYEQYF
TRBV5-1	TRBJ1-1	.	CASSSGQTNTEAFF
TRBV7-3	TRBJ2-3	.	CASSSQGAGDTQYF
TRBV3-1/TRBV3-2	TRBJ2-5	TRBD1	CASSQAGTGGPETQYF
TRBV9	TRBJ1-4	TRBD1	CASSLTGTDHEKLFF
TRBV5-1	TRBJ1-1	.	CASSLFSQLEAFF
TRBV19	TRBJ1-1	.	CASSIGSALLNTEAFF
TRBV7-3	TRBJ2-1	.	CASSSTGLVVNEQFF